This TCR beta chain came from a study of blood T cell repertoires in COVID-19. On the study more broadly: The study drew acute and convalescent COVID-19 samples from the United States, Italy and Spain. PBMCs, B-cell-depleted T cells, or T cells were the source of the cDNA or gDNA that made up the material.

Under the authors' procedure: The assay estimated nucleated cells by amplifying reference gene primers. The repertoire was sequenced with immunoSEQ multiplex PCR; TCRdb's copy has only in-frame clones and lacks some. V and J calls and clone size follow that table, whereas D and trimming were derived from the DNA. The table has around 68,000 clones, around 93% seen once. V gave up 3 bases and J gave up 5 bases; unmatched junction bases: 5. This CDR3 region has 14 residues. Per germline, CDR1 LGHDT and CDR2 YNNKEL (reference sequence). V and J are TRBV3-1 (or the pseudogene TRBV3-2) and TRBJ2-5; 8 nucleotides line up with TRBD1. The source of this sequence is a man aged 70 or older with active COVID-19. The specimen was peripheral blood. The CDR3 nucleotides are TGTGCCAGCAGCCAGACAGGGGCAAGGGAGACCCAGTACTTC. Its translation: CASSQTGARETQYF.